This T cell receptor (beta chain) stems from a study of T cell clonotyping in hematopoietic cell transplantation. The V gene's germline CDR1 is SGHRS and CDR2 YFSETQ. Trimming took 1 base from V and 1 from J, leaving 7 bases between them. The length of the CDR3 is 14 residues. The sample holds a few counts of this clone. What it binds is not known. Samples: about 28 days before transplant, then days 30, 100 and 180 after. Findings of the study overall: After transplant, recipient diversity fell while pathologically expanded clonotypes grew through day 180. Graft donor and pretransplant recipient Inverse Simpson Index values predicted broader posttransplant TCR diversity. Few recipient clonotypes overlapped donors; over 97% were de novo at given depth.

The assay was immunoSEQ multiplex PCR, and TCRdb's table has in-frame clones only and misses some. The repertoire holds roughly 13,000 clones, with around 97% as singletons. The sequencing used peripheral blood mononuclear cells, collected 30 days after allogeneic stem cell transplant. The V call is TRBV5-1, the J call TRBJ2-3, with TRBD1 as a possible D gene (6 bases). This TCR was recovered from a female patient in her 50s who had an allogeneic stem cell transplant from an unrelated donor, so T cells may come from the graft donor. Some clones in this sample may be carry-over from other donors' samples. CDR3 sequence: CASSLSGGTDTQYF. The CDR3 nucleotides are TGCGCCAGCAGCTTGTCAGGGGGCACAGATACGCAGTATTTT.